This T cell receptor beta chain was captured by sequencing in a study of shared clonotypes between healthy human individuals. The naive CD8 fraction comprised CD45RO-negative cells positively selected for CCR7 and excluded terminally differentiated effector memory CD45RA+ cells. Profiled with immunoSEQ multiplex PCR; TCRdb holds only in-frame clones, not every one. The table lists under 1 million clones, about 92% of them singletons. The CDR3 is made up of 17 amino acids. The trim removed 0 bases at V and 4 bases at J, leaving 4 bases unmatched. The V gene's germline CDR1 is SGHVS and CDR2 FQNEAQ. The sequence derives from a man aged 30 to 39 in good health. The sequencing sample was made of naive CD8+ T cells sorted from blood. This chain joins TRBV7-8 and TRBJ2-1, with 12 bases that match TRBD2. CDR3 bases: TGTGCCAGCAGCTTAGCTTGGACTAGCGGGAAATACAATGAGCAGTTCTTC. Encoded protein: CASSLAWTSGKYNEQFF.